What follows are 26 T cell receptor beta chains derived from one specimen sequenced in a study of T cells after yellow fever vaccination. A single record per CDR3 protein comes from TCRdb applying MiXCR to the 5' RACE reads. The sample has more than 250,000 distinct CDR3 sequences, 6.8% seen once; the top ten hold 15% to 20%. The sequencing used PBMCs, collected more than 40 days after the first yellow fever vaccination. The receptors stem from a man between 18 and 35 years old who received the YFV17D yellow fever vaccine.

The genes are TRBV12-3 or TRBV12-4 and TRBJ2-6; D unclear. This CDR3 comprises 13 residues. Trimming cost V 5 bases and J 4 bases, with 6 bases left between them. The CDR3 is CASSPVGANVLTF. Here the CDR3 DNA reads TGTGCCAGCAGTCCGGTGGGGGCCAACGTCCTGACTTTC.

This clonotype was recorded a few times. J is TRBJ2-3 and V is TRBV2; maybe TRBD2 (5 bases). CDR3 size: 13 residues. Trimming removed 4 bases from V and 11 bases from J, with 16 bases in between. Germline V gene data show CDR1 as SNHLY and CDR2 as FYNNEI. The CDR3 nucleotides are TGTGCCAGCAGTGTAGGCTTAAGGGAGAGGCAGTATTTT. Protein: CASSVGLRERQYF.

This chain uses TRBV20-1 with TRBJ2-1; 7 bases fit TRBD1. The CDR3 loop spans 13 amino acids. In germline, CDR1 is DFQATT, CDR2 SNEGSKA (reference sequence). V lost 6 bases, J lost 8 bases, and 10 bases stayed unmatched. The CDR3 reads CSAIRQGFHEQFF. For the CDR3, the DNA is TGCAGTGCAATACGACAGGGTTTCCATGAGCAGTTCTTC.

V and J are TRBV16 and TRBJ1-5; D remains unclear. CDR1 KGHSY and CDR2 FQNENV come from the germline V gene. The V end lost 3 bases, the J end lost 5 bases, and 5 bases lay between the germline ends. The CDR3 has 12 residues. CDR3 region: CASSQRYQPQHF. The DNA of the CDR3 is TGTGCCAGCAGCCAGCGGTATCAGCCCCAGCATTTT.

The rearrangement joins TRBV6-2 or TRBV6-3 to TRBJ2-7; the D is unclear. Trimming pared 2 bases from V and 3 bases from J, leaving 11 bases between. The CDR3 consists of 14 residues. Germline CDR1 is MNHEY and CDR2 is SVGEGT. CDR3 sequence (DNA): TGTGCCAGCAGTTACGCTTCACCTTACTACGAGCAGTACTTC. Its protein is CASSYASPYYEQYF.

This clonotype was observed a few times. V is TRBV20-1 and J is TRBJ1-5; TRBD1 aligns across 7 bases. V lost 6 bases, J lost 8 bases, and 7 bases stayed unmatched. CDR3 size: 12 residues. Germline CDR1 reads DFQATT; CDR2 reads SNEGSKA (reference sequence). CDR3: CSATGTAKPQHF. CDR3 in DNA: TGCAGTGCCACCGGGACAGCGAAGCCCCAGCATTTT.

In its sample, this clonotype was seen many times. The chain joins TRBV9 to TRBJ2-3, with 12 bases fitting TRBD2. The CDR3 has 16 amino acids. The trim removed 3 bases at V and 2 bases at J, leaving 4 bases unmatched. In germline, CDR1 is SGDLS, CDR2 YYNGEE. CDR3 coding DNA: TGTGCCAGCAGCGAACTAGCGGGGGGTGCCACAGATACGCAGTATTTT. It encodes CASSELAGGATDTQYF.

This clonotype was seen a handful of times. V usage is TRBV4-2 and J usage is TRBJ1-2, with a tentative D call TRBD1 (6 bases). This CDR3 contains 16 residues. CDR1 is LGHNA, CDR2 YNFKEQ, per germline. V lost 1 base and J 6 bases, leaving 18 bases between the germline ends. CDR3 amino acids: CASSQVDSGGGDGYTF. The CDR3 DNA sequence: TGTGCCAGCAGCCAAGTTGATTCGGGGGGCGGGGATGGCTACACCTTC.

This clonotype was observed a handful of times. The genes are TRBV7-2 and TRBJ2-7, with D unresolved. This CDR3 region has 14 residues. CDR1 and CDR2 (germline): SGHTA, FQGNSA. V dropped 5 bases and J dropped 3 bases, with 14 bases sitting between them. The CDR3 region is CASSDIPGYYEQYF. The CDR3 coding sequence is TGTGCCAGCAGCGACATACCGGGTTACTACGAGCAGTACTTC.

The gene calls are TRBV7-8 and TRBJ1-1, with D perhaps TRBD1 (5 bases). The germline CDR1 and CDR2 sequences are SGHVS and FQNEAQ. This CDR3 is built from 15 residues. Deletions cut 5 bases from V and 7 bases from J, with 20 bases between. This CDR3 reads CASSLLGSRGDEAFF. CDR3 nucleotide sequence: TGTGCCAGCAGCCTCCTGGGCTCAAGGGGTGATGAAGCTTTCTTT.

The chain combines TRBV7-8 with TRBJ1-2; TRBD1 aligns across 8 bases. With V trimmed by 3 bases and J by 5 bases, 8 bases remained unmatched. The CDR3 runs to 15 residues. The V gene's germline CDR1 is SGHVS and CDR2 FQNEAQ. The CDR3 DNA sequence: TGTGCCAGCAGCTTCTCCGGGACAGGAGATTATGGCTACACCTTC. Protein product: CASSFSGTGDYGYTF.

In DNA, the CDR3 is TGTGCCAGCAGTTACTCCCGAGGACAGGGACAGACCCAGTACTTC. This gives the protein CASSYSRGQGQTQYF. The chain has TRBV6-5 and TRBJ2-5, with 8 bases matching TRBD1. The length of the CDR3 is 15 residues. V lost 0 bases and J lost 6; bases outside the gene matches: 6. Germline-derived CDR1 and CDR2 are MNHEY and SVGAGI.

This chain connects TRBV11-2 to TRBJ2-5; TRBD1 matches at 7 bases. This CDR3 has 15 residues. Germline-derived CDR1 and CDR2 are SGHAT and FQNNGV. J lost 1 base, V lost 5 bases, and 7 bases had no gene match. CDR3 nucleotides: TGTGCCAGCAGCCGAACCGGGACAGTCCAAGAGACCCAGTACTTC. It translates to CASSRTGTVQETQYF.

The genes are TRBV6-1 and TRBJ2-7; D may match TRBD1 or TRBD2 (6 bases each). V dropped 3 bases and J dropped 0 bases, with 15 bases sitting between them. The CDR3 contains 16 residues. Germline assignment: CDR1 MNHNS and CDR2 SASEGT. The CDR3 sequence is CASSEGIQGGSYEQYV. In DNA, the CDR3 is TGTGCCAGCAGTGAGGGCATACAGGGAGGCTCCTACGAGCAGTACGTC.

The genes are TRBV27 and TRBJ1-3; unclear D gene. In germline, CDR1 is MNHEY, CDR2 SMNVEV (reference sequence). Trimming took 5 bases from V and 1 from J, leaving 9 bases between them. The CDR3 is 14 amino acids. The CDR3 sequence: CASSPLTSGNTIYF. The DNA of the CDR3 is TGTGCCAGCAGTCCCCTCACTTCTGGAAACACCATATATTTT.

Only a few counts were recorded for this clonotype. The chain recombines TRBV7-8 with TRBJ1-6, with 8 bases lining up with TRBD1. V lost 6 bases and J lost 7; bases outside the gene matches: 8. The length of the CDR3 is 15 residues. Germline V gene data show CDR1 as SGHVS and CDR2 as FQNEAQ. Written as DNA, the CDR3 is TGTGCCAGCAGTTTAACAGGGGGGCGGAATTCACCCCTCCACTTT. It yields the protein CASSLTGGRNSPLHF.

This clonotype was counted between two and nine times. The J gene is TRBJ2-7, the V gene TRBV6-5; no clear D gene. V was pared by 6 bases and J by 1 base, with 13 bases between. The CDR3 sequence is 14 residues long. Germline assignment: CDR1 MNHEY and CDR2 SVGAGI. The CDR3 is CASRSSRASYEQYV. The CDR3 nucleotides are TGTGCCAGCAGGTCCTCACGGGCATCCTACGAGCAGTACGTC.

CDR3 in amino acids: CASSRSVSGLAGGRDNEQFF. The CDR3 nucleotides read TGTGCCAGCAGCCGTTCCGTCTCGGGACTAGCGGGGGGCCGGGACAATGAGCAGTTCTTC. The chain uses TRBV11-2 and TRBJ2-1, with 15 bases aligning to TRBD2. V was clipped by 5 bases and J by 5 bases; unmatched bases: 16. The CDR3 is made up of 20 amino acids. Germline CDR1 is SGHAT and CDR2 is FQNNGV.

This clonotype was seen a few times. The V gene is TRBV9, the J gene TRBJ2-3; D not certain. Trimming took off 2 bases at V and 6 bases at J, with 7 bases between the two ends. CDR3 length equals 12 residues. CDR1 and CDR2 (germline): SGDLS, YYNGEE. The DNA for the CDR3 is TGTGCCAGCAGCGTCGACCTGGATACGCAGTATTTT. It specifies CASSVDLDTQYF.

This clonotype was recorded many times. This chain joins TRBV29-1 and TRBJ2-3; 9 bases are shared with TRBD2. Germline trimming cut 8 bases from V and 5 bases from J; bases unmatched to any gene: 8. This CDR3 contains 13 residues. Germline V lookup: CDR1 SQVTM, CDR2 ANQGSEA. CDR3 in amino acids: CSHSGGQGDTQYF. CDR3 in DNA: TGCAGCCACAGCGGGGGGCAAGGAGATACGCAGTATTTT.

This clonotype has more than one count but fewer than ten. For the CDR3, the DNA is TGTGCCTGGGAGACAAGACAGGGTGGCACAGATACGCAGTATTTT. Residues: CAWETRQGGTDTQYF. The chain employs TRBV30 and TRBJ2-3; 7 bases are shared with TRBD1. The ends lost 5 bases at V and 1 base at J; junction bases unmatched: 9. CDR3 length: 15 amino acids. CDR1 and CDR2 from the germline V gene are GTSNPN and SVGIG (reference sequence).

The genes are TRBV6-2 or TRBV6-3 and TRBJ1-2; D not resolved. Germline V CDR1 and CDR2: MNHEY, SVGEGT. The CDR3 is 13 residues long. V lost 2 bases and J lost 6, with 10 bases in between. CDR3 nucleotides: TGTGCCAGCAGTTACAGGGTTTACGATGGCTACACCTTC. Translated: CASSYRVYDGYTF.

The genes are TRBV7-2 and TRBJ2-7; D not resolved. The CDR3 is made up of 13 amino acids. V lost 4 bases to trimming and J lost 7 bases, with 14 bases between them. Germline V gives CDR1 SGHTA, CDR2 FQGNSA. CDR3 DNA sequence: TGTGCCAGCAGCTCGGTCCGAAACGGGGAGCAGTACGTC. This codes for CASSSVRNGEQYV.

The sample holds a few counts of this clonotype. The chain employs TRBV6-2 or TRBV6-3 and TRBJ2-2, with D possibly matching TRBD1 (6 bases). V dropped 6 bases and J dropped 8 bases, with 22 bases sitting between them. Germline V gene lookup returns CDR1 MNHEY and CDR2 SVGEGT. The CDR3 extends over 16 amino acids. The CDR3 DNA is TGTGCCAGCAGCCGCTCCCTCGTGGGGGCCGGAGGGGAGCTGTTTTTT. Amino acids: CASSRSLVGAGGELFF.

This clonotype was seen at least ten times. This chain joins TRBV11-2 and TRBJ2-2; 8 bases align to TRBD2. CDR1 SGHAT and CDR2 FQNNGV come from the germline V gene. V gave up 4 bases and J gave up 6 bases; unmatched junction bases: 7. The CDR3 extends over 15 amino acids. The CDR3 region is CASSYGGASPGELFF. CDR3 in DNA: TGTGCCAGCAGCTACGGGGGGGCTTCTCCCGGGGAGCTGTTTTTT.

This clonotype came up a few times. The chain couples TRBV29-1 to TRBJ2-5; 7 positions match TRBD1. With 4 bases clipped from V and 5 bases from J, the junction kept 10 bases outside the gene matches. This CDR3 region has 14 residues. Germline CDR1 SQVTM, CDR2 ANQGSEA. The CDR3 reads CSVVGTTGSETQYF. The CDR3 bases are TGCAGCGTTGTGGGGACGACAGGGTCCGAGACCCAGTACTTC.